This TCR beta chain was recorded in a study of CD8 T cells in Susac syndrome. Study information: Of the sequenced Susac syndrome patients, six had active disease and 8 or 9 were in remission. When blood was collected, patients with Susac syndrome were therapy-naive, were taking corticosteroids, or were receiving intravenous immunoglobulin alone. The study's findings and limits: The study's TCR sequencing and HLA analysis drew on a certain number of individuals. That number was acknowledged as relatively small.

This CDR3 is 15 amino acids long. V was pared by 2 bases and J by 5 bases, with 5 bases of the junction left unmatched. Germline CDR1 MGHDK, CDR2 SYGVNS. Negative isolation yielded CD4+ and CD8+ T cells, and FACS enriched TEMRA cells. Worth noting for this clonotype: Its antigen is not known.

An amount of RNA that ranged from roughly 0.45 to 1 ug was reverse transcribed with random hexamers. One entry per CDR3 protein, called by TCRdb with MiXCR from the immunoSEQ multiplex PCR reads. The sample contains more than 150,000 distinct CDR3 sequences, approximately 95% of which appear only once. This chain uses TRBV25-1 with TRBJ2-1; 8 nucleotides align to TRBD1. This receptor was obtained from a human donor with Susac syndrome. The sample comprised CD4+ T cells from PBMCs. In DNA, the CDR3 is TGTGCCAGCAGTGAAGCGGCGACAGGGGACAATGAGCAGTTCTTC. It encodes CASSEAATGDNEQFF.